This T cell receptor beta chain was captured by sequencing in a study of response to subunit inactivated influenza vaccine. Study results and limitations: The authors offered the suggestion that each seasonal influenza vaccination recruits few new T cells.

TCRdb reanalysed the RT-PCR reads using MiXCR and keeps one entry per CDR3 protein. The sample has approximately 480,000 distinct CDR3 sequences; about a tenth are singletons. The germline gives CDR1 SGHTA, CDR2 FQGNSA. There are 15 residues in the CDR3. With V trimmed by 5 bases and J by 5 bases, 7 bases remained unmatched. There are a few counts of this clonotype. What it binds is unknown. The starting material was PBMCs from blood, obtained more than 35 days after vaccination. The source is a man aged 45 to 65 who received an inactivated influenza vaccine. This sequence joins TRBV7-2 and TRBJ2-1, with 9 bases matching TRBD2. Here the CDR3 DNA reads TGTGCCAGCAGCCCGTTAGGGACTAGCAACAATGAGCAGTTCTTC. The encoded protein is CASSPLGTSNNEQFF. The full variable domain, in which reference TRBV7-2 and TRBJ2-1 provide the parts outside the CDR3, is GAGVSQSPSNKVTEKGKDVELRCDPISGHTALYWYRQSLGQGLEFLIYFQGNSAPDKSGLPSDRFSAERTGGSVSTLTIQRTQQEDSAVYLCASSPLGTSNNEQFFGPGTRLTVL.